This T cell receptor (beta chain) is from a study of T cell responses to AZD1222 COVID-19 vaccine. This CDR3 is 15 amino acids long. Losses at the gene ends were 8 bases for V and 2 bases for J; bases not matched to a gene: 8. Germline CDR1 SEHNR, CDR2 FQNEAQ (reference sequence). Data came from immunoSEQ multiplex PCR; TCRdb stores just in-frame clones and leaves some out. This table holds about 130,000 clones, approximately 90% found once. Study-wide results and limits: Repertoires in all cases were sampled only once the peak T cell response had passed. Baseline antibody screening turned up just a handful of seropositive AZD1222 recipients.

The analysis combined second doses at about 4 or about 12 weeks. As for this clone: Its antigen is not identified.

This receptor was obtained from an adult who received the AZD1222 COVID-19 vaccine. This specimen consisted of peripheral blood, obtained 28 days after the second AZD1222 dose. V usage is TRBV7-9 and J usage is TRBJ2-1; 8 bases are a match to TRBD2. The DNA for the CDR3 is TGTGCCAGCGGATCTTTAGCGGGACCCTACAATGAGCAGTTCTTC. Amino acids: CASGSLAGPYNEQFF.